This T cell receptor (beta chain) was sequenced for a study of technical replicates of blood from several donors. TCRdb's copy holds only in-frame clones and misses some; the assay was immunoSEQ multiplex PCR. Of about 83,000 clones listed, 90% to 95% are singletons. The V gene end was trimmed by 5 bases and the J gene end by 7 bases; junction bases not matched to a gene: 9. The V gene's germline CDR1 is SGHVS and CDR2 FNYEAQ. CDR3 length equals 16 residues. Material for sequencing was T cells isolated from PBMCs. The sequence was obtained from a human donor in good health. The genes are TRBV7-6 and TRBJ2-1; TRBD2 matches at 12 bases. CDR3 sequence reads: CASSPPGLAGPNEQFF. The CDR3, as DNA: TGTGCCAGCAGCCCCCCGGGACTAGCGGGTCCTAATGAGCAGTTCTTC.